The 28 T cell receptor beta chains presented below share a single source sample, sequenced in a study of shared clonotypes between healthy human individuals (dated by TCRdb to the early 2020s). The library was made by the immunoSEQ multiplex PCR assay. TCRdb mirrors the immuneACCESS table, restricted to in-frame sequences. Some clones are absent from its copies; in checked studies, under half trace to an unresolved V gene, and the reason for the others is unknown. The sample includes 2 million to 2.5 million clones, with around 93% observed a single time. The top ten hold approximately 0.39% of the sample. The sample consisted of naive CD4+ T cells from PBMCs. Taken with the paper, the label for cell subset or site translates to: CD45RA+ positively selected. Source of these receptors: a man aged 18 to 30 in good health. Some clones in this sample may be carry-over from other donors' samples.

The rearrangement joins TRBV5-8 to TRBJ2-7; the D gene is possibly TRBD2 (6 bases). Per germline, CDR1 SGHTS and CDR2 YDEGEE. The CDR3 runs to 13 residues. V was shortened by 0 bases and J by 2 bases, with 6 bases between the two germline ends. For the CDR3, the DNA is TGTGCCAGCAGCTTGGGGAGGGCCTACGAGCAGTACTTC. Its protein is CASSLGRAYEQYF.

This clone was counted a single time. The genes are TRBV5-1 and TRBJ2-5, with TRBD2 matching 9 bases. CDR3 length equals 16 residues. Germline loops: CDR1 SGHRS, CDR2 YFSETQ. After removal of 1 base from V and 3 bases from J, the junction contained 7 bases not matched to a gene. The CDR3 here is CASSLRLAGSEETQYF. CDR3 nucleotides: TGCGCCAGCAGCTTGCGTCTAGCGGGAAGTGAAGAGACCCAGTACTTC.

V gene TRBV10-3 combines with J gene TRBJ1-5, with 7 nucleotides matching TRBD1. Trimming at V came to 8 bases and at J to 7 bases, leaving 8 bases not matched to a gene. The CDR3 totals 13 residues. Germline V CDR1 and CDR2: ENHRY, SYGVKD. DNA of the CDR3: TGTGCCATCGCCCGGGACAGCCGGCAGCCCCAGCATTTT. Amino acid sequence: CAIARDSRQPQHF.

The J gene is TRBJ2-5, the V gene TRBV7-2; maybe TRBD1 (5 bases). Deletions cut 2 bases from V and 1 base from J, with 11 bases between. The CDR3 extends over 15 amino acids. Germline V gives CDR1 SGHTA, CDR2 FQGNSA. The chain's CDR3 is CASSLQGLGQETQYF. The CDR3, as DNA: TGTGCCAGCAGCTTACAGGGTTTGGGCCAAGAGACCCAGTACTTC.

This clone was detected only once. The chain couples TRBV7-3 to TRBJ2-2; 8 bases are a match to TRBD2. The germline CDR1 and CDR2 sequences are SGHTA and FQGTGA. V trimming: 1 base; J trimming: 5 bases; junction bases outside the gene matches: 6. This CDR3 has 16 amino acids. Written as DNA, the CDR3 is TGTGCCAGCAGCTTAAACGTGGCTAGCGGGACCGGGGAGCTGTTTTTT. Translated: CASSLNVASGTGELFF.

About this clone itself: Additional DNA sequences in this sample encode the identical CDR3. V is TRBV5-1 and J is TRBJ2-5; unclear D gene. The CDR3 length is 12 residues. V lost 0 bases, J lost 4 bases, and 4 bases lay in between. Germline CDR1 reads SGHRS; CDR2 reads YFSETQ. The CDR3 protein is CASSLVAETQYF. Written as DNA, the CDR3 is TGCGCCAGCAGCTTGGTGGCAGAGACCCAGTACTTC.

The V and J genes are TRBV30 and TRBJ1-1; D not certain. The CDR3 is 15 residues long. Germline V lookup: CDR1 GTSNPN, CDR2 SVGIG (reference sequence). Trimming shortened V by 0 bases and J by 3 bases, and 14 bases separated the two germline ends. The CDR3: CAWSVPVPLYTEAFF. For the CDR3, the DNA is TGTGCCTGGAGTGTACCTGTTCCGTTGTACACTGAAGCTTTCTTT. The complete variable domain, with remaining parts taken from reference TRBV30 and TRBJ1-1, reads SQTIHQWPATLVQPVGSPLSLECTVEGTSNPNLYWYRQAAGRGLQLLFYSVGIGQISSEVPQNLSASRPQDRQFILSSKKLLLSDSGFYLCAWSVPVPLYTEAFFGQGTRLTVV.

This chain links TRBV5-1 with TRBJ2-1, with TRBD2 matching over 9 bases. Trimming took 0 bases from V and 3 from J; bases not matched to a gene: 4. Germline values: CDR1 SGHRS, CDR2 YFSETQ. The CDR3 consists of 16 residues. CDR3 sequence (DNA): TGCGCCAGCAGCTTGGCATCAGCGGGAGGCTACAATGAGCAGTTCTTC. Its protein is CASSLASAGGYNEQFF.

The chain recombines TRBV5-1 with TRBJ2-3; 8 positions match TRBD2. The CDR3 is 16 residues long. With V trimmed by 1 base and J by 2 bases, 6 bases remained unmatched. Germline lookup yields CDR1 SGHRS and CDR2 YFSETQ. The CDR3 nucleotides are TGCGCCAGCAGCTTGAAACCTAGCGGGTCCACAGATACGCAGTATTTT. Translated, it gives CASSLKPSGSTDTQYF.

V usage is TRBV4-1 and J usage is TRBJ2-1; D unclear. This CDR3 has 14 amino acids. V dropped 1 base and J dropped 8 bases, with 12 bases sitting between them. Germline-derived CDR1 and CDR2 are MGHRA and YSYEKL. The chain's CDR3 is CASSQAFDFDEQFF. The CDR3 DNA reads as TGCGCCAGCAGCCAAGCATTCGACTTCGATGAGCAGTTCTTC.

The CDR3 protein is CASSQEPGSTEAFF. The DNA for the CDR3 is TGCGCCAGCAGCCAAGAGCCGGGGTCCACTGAAGCTTTCTTT. V gene TRBV4-3 combines with J gene TRBJ1-1; unclear D gene. V was shortened by 0 bases and J by 4 bases, with 9 bases between the two germline ends. CDR1 is LGHNA and CDR2 is YSLEER in the germline V gene. The CDR3 consists of 14 residues.

This clone was seen once. This sequence joins TRBV6-1 and TRBJ2-2, with 12 nucleotides matching TRBD2. The CDR3 has 18 amino acids. Per the germline V gene, CDR1 is MNHNS and CDR2 is SASEGT. V shed 0 bases, J shed 6 bases, and the junction held 8 bases outside the gene matches. The CDR3 loop is CASSEAQGASGRAGELFF. DNA for the CDR3: TGTGCCAGCAGTGAAGCGCAGGGGGCTAGCGGGAGGGCCGGGGAGCTGTTTTTT.

This clone was seen just once. V is TRBV19 and J is TRBJ2-2, with TRBD1 identical over 9 bases. This CDR3 region has 14 residues. V dropped 7 bases and J dropped 4; count of bases not matched to a gene: 4. The germline CDR1 and CDR2 sequences are LNHDA and SQIVND (reference sequence). CDR3 sequence: CASTDRGGTGELFF. The CDR3 bases are TGTGCCAGTACTGACAGGGGGGGCACCGGGGAGCTGTTTTTT. The full variable domain, rest sourced from reference TRBV19 and TRBJ2-2, is DGGITQSPKYLFRKEGQNVTLSCEQNLNHDAMYWYRQDPGQGLRLIYYSQIVNDFQKGDIAEGYSVSREKKESFPLTVTSAQKNPTAFYLCASTDRGGTGELFFGEGSRLTVL.

This chain connects TRBV5-1 to TRBJ1-4; D possibly corresponds to TRBD1 (5 bases). The CDR3 covers 16 residues. The germline V gene has CDR1 SGHRS and CDR2 YFSETQ. The V end was cut by 0 bases, the J end by 7 bases, with 16 bases between. The DNA of the CDR3 is TGCGCCAGCAGCTTGGGGATATTCCCGAGGGGTGAAAAACTGTTTTTT. Its translation: CASSLGIFPRGEKLFF.

This sequence joins TRBV11-2 and TRBJ2-3; D assignment may be TRBD1 or TRBD2 (6 bases each). V was clipped by 6 bases and J by 4 bases, with 23 bases between them. The CDR3 spans 17 residues. In germline, CDR1 is SGHAT, CDR2 FQNNGV. CDR3 DNA sequence: TGTGCCAGCAGTTATAGGATAGCGCCCGGGGGCCCAGATACGCAGTATTTT. Encoded protein: CASSYRIAPGGPDTQYF. Drawing the rest from reference TRBV11-2 and TRBJ2-3, the complete variable domain is EAGVAQSPRYKIIEKRQSVAFWCNPISGHATLYWYQQILGQGPKLLIQFQNNGVVDDSQLPKDRFSAERLKGVDSTLKIQPAKLEDSAVYLCASSYRIAPGGPDTQYFGPGTRLTVL.

This chain connects TRBV10-3 to TRBJ2-5, with 11 bases that match TRBD2. Losses at the gene ends were 7 bases for V and 4 bases for J; bases not matched to a gene: 5. The CDR3 runs 14 residues. Per germline, CDR1 ENHRY and CDR2 SYGVKD. This CDR3 reads CAIKLAGVVETQYF. The CDR3 DNA sequence: TGTGCCATCAAACTAGCGGGAGTTGTAGAGACCCAGTACTTC.

A word on this clone: Other DNA sequences in this sample translate to the same CDR3. The CDR3 DNA reads as TGCAGTGCTCCGCTCACAGATACGCAGTATTTT. This encodes CSAPLTDTQYF. V gene TRBV20-1 combines with J gene TRBJ2-3; D remains unclear. The CDR3 is 11 residues long. From germline, CDR1 is DFQATT and CDR2 SNEGSKA (reference sequence). V was trimmed by 5 bases and J by 2 bases, leaving 5 bases between them.

The rearrangement links TRBV4-1 to TRBJ2-2; D might be TRBD2 (5 bases). With 4 bases removed from V and 6 bases from J, the gap between germline ends came to 15 bases. The CDR3 runs to 15 residues. The germline V gene encodes CDR1 MGHRA and CDR2 YSYEKL. This CDR3 is CASSLQSGPAGELFF. For the CDR3, the DNA is TGCGCCAGCAGCCTACAGAGCGGACCGGCCGGGGAGCTGTTTTTT.

The chain employs TRBV14 and TRBJ2-2; D ambiguous. The CDR3 is made up of 13 amino acids. V shed 3 bases and J shed 4 bases, with 6 bases lying between them. Germline values: CDR1 SGHDN, CDR2 FVKESK. The CDR3 region is CASSHERTGELFF. The CDR3 DNA sequence: TGTGCCAGCAGCCATGAGCGCACCGGGGAGCTGTTTTTT.

J is TRBJ1-5 and V is TRBV6-1, with D hard to call. The CDR3 has 14 residues. The V gene lost 8 bases and the J gene lost 2 bases, with 13 bases spanning the gap. Looked up from germline, CDR1 is MNHNS and CDR2 is SASEGT. This CDR3 is CASSPGPGNQPQHF. DNA of the CDR3: TGTGCCAGCTCCCCGGGCCCCGGCAATCAGCCCCAGCATTTT.

This sequence joins TRBV11-1 and TRBJ1-4, with D possibly being TRBD1 (6 bases). Germline values: CDR1 SGHAT, CDR2 FQDESV (reference sequence). The CDR3 loop spans 17 amino acids. Trimming cost V 4 bases and J 6 bases, with 21 bases left between them. CDR3 bases: TGTGCCAGCAGCTACCGGACCGGGGCCCCAGGGGATGAAAAACTGTTTTTT. Protein sequence: CASSYRTGAPGDEKLFF.

The rearrangement joins TRBV7-8 to TRBJ1-6; D unresolved. CDR1 SGHVS and CDR2 FQNEAQ come from the germline V gene. The CDR3 length is 13 residues. With 8 bases removed from V and 6 bases from J, the gap between germline ends came to 11 bases. Here the CDR3 DNA reads TGTGCCAGCCACGCGGGCCTTAATTCACCCCTCCACTTT. Residues: CASHAGLNSPLHF.

The V call is TRBV11-2, the J call TRBJ1-2, with no clear D. This CDR3 comprises 12 residues. Germline V gene sequence: CDR1 SGHAT, CDR2 FQNNGV. Trimming cost V 3 bases and J 8 bases, with 10 bases left between them. In nucleotides, the CDR3 is TGTGCCAGCAGCTTCTCAGGCAACGGCTACACCTTC. Amino acid sequence: CASSFSGNGYTF.

The chain couples TRBV29-1 to TRBJ1-5; D unresolved. This CDR3 contains 14 residues. Germline V gives CDR1 SQVTM, CDR2 ANQGSEA. Trimming pared 4 bases from V and 2 bases from J, leaving 12 bases between. In DNA, the CDR3 is TGCAGCGTTGCTGAGTGGGAGGGCAATCAGCCCCAGCATTTT. Protein sequence: CSVAEWEGNQPQHF.

V and J are TRBV5-1 and TRBJ2-5; 12 nucleotides agree with TRBD2. The trim removed 7 bases at V and 2 bases at J, leaving 9 bases unmatched. The germline gives CDR1 SGHRS, CDR2 YFSETQ. This CDR3 region has 16 residues. CDR3 DNA: TGCGCCAGCTTGATCTCCGGGACTAGCGGGCAAGAGACCCAGTACTTC. Its translation is CASLISGTSGQETQYF.

The rearrangement links TRBV5-5 to TRBJ1-2; TRBD1 aligns across 7 bases. Germline trimming cut 3 bases from V and 4 bases from J; bases unmatched to any gene: 9. The CDR3 consists of 15 residues. Germline V CDR1 and CDR2: SGHKS, YYEKEE (reference sequence). CDR3 nucleotide sequence: TGTGCCAGCAGCTCAAGAGGGACAGCGCTCTATGGCTACACCTTC. This encodes CASSSRGTALYGYTF.

This clone has more than one count but fewer than ten. The V call is TRBV18, the J call TRBJ1-2; tentative D call: TRBD1 (5 bases). Trimming stripped 1 base from V and 0 bases from J, with 12 bases between. CDR1 and CDR2 from the germline V gene are KGHSH and LQKENI. The CDR3 has 16 residues. The CDR3 nucleotides read TGTGCCAGCTCACCACAGGGGTCGGGAACTAACTATGGCTACACCTTC. Its translation: CASSPQGSGTNYGYTF.

This chain links TRBV5-5 with TRBJ1-2, with D uncertain. This CDR3 contains 13 residues. V gave up 0 bases and J gave up 5 bases, with 8 bases separating them. In germline, CDR1 is SGHKS, CDR2 YYEKEE (reference sequence). CDR3 residues: CASSLDRHYGYTF. The CDR3 DNA reads TGTGCCAGCAGCTTGGACAGACATTATGGCTACACCTTC. Combining the CDR3 with reference TRBV5-5 and TRBJ1-2 gives the whole variable domain DAGVTQSPTHLIKTRGQQVTLRCSPISGHKSVSWYQQVLGQGPQFIFQYYEKEERGRGNFPDRFSARQFPNYSSELNVNALLLGDSALYLCASSLDRHYGYTFGSGTRLTVV.